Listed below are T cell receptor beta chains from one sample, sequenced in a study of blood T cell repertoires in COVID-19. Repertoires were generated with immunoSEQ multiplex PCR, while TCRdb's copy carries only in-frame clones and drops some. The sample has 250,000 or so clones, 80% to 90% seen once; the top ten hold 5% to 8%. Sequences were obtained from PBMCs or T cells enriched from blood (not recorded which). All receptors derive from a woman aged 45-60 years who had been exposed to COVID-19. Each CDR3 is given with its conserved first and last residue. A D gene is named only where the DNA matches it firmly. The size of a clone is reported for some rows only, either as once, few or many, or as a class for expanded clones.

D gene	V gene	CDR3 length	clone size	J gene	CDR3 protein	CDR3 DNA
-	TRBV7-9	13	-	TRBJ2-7	CASSADIAYEQYF	TGTGCCAGCAGCGCTGACATCGCCTACGAGCAGTACTTC
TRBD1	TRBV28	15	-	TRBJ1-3	CASIPDRANRNTIYF	TGTGCCAGCATCCCTGACAGGGCTAATAGAAACACCATATATTTT
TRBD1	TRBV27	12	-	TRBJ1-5	CASSGQDQPQHF	TGTGCCAGTTCCGGACAGGATCAGCCCCAGCATTTT
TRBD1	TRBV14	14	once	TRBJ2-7	CASSRSQGVYEQYF	TGTGCCAGCAGCCGAAGCCAGGGGGTCTACGAGCAGTACTTC
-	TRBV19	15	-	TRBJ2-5	CASSFLAAGRGTQYF	TGTGCCAGTAGTTTCTTAGCAGCGGGCAGAGGGACCCAGTACTTC
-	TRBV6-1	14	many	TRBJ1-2	CASSEWGGKEGYTF	TGTGCCAGCAGTGAATGGGGGGGGAAGGAGGGCTACACCTTC
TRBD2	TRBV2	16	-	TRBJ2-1	CASRGGVLAFANEQFF	TGTGCCAGCAGGGGGGGGGTTTTAGCGTTCGCCAATGAGCAGTTCTTC
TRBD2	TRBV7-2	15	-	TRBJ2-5	CASSSQGREEETQYF	TGTGCCAGCAGCTCCCAGGGGCGGGAGGAAGAGACCCAGTACTTC
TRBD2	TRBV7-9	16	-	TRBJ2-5	CASSLASGGADETQYF	TGTGCCAGCAGCTTAGCTAGCGGGGGGGCCGATGAGACCCAGTACTTC
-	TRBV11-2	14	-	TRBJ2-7	CASSLGWTVAEQYF	TGTGCCAGCAGCTTAGGTTGGACAGTAGCCGAGCAGTACTTC
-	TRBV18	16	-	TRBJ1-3	CASSPLSGPPGNTIYF	TGTGCCAGCTCACCACTCTCAGGGCCGCCTGGAAACACCATATATTTT
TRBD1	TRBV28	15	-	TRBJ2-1	CASSLRDRVDNEQFF	TGTGCCAGCAGCTTACGGGACAGGGTGGACAATGAGCAGTTCTTC
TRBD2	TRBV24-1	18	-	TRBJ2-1	CATSDPHSGVPPYNEQFF	TGTGCCACCAGTGATCCACACAGCGGGGTTCCTCCCTACAATGAGCAGTTCTTC
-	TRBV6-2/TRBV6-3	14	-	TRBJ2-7	CASSYSGRGNEQYF	TGTGCCAGCAGTTACTCAGGCAGGGGCAACGAGCAGTACTTC
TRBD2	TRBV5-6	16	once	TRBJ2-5	CASSPRLAEYQETQYF	TGTGCCAGCAGCCCGCGACTAGCGGAATACCAAGAGACCCAGTACTTC
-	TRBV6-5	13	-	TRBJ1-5	CASSGYSNQPQHF	TGTGCCAGCAGCGGGTATAGCAATCAGCCCCAGCATTTT
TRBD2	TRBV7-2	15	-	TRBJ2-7	CASSGAAGGSYEQYF	TGTGCCAGCTCGGGGGCCGCGGGGGGCAGCTACGAGCAGTACTTC
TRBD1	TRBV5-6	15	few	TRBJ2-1	CASTDRDRDYNEQFF	TGTGCCAGCACGGACCGGGACAGGGATTACAATGAGCAGTTCTTC
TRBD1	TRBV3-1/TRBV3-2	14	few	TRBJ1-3	CASSLGTEGNTIYF	TGTGCCAGCAGCCTAGGGACAGAAGGAAACACCATATATTTT
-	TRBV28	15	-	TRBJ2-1	CASSSIRGKYNEQFF	TGTGCCAGCAGTTCGATTCGGGGGAAATACAATGAGCAGTTCTTC
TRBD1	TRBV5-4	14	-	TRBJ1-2	CASSPLQGAYGYTF	TGTGCCAGCAGCCCTCTACAGGGGGCCTATGGCTACACCTTC
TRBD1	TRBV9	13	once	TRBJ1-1	CASSVGGGSAAFF	TGTGCCAGCAGCGTAGGAGGGGGCAGCGCAGCTTTCTTT
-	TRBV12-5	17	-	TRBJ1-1	CASGFAPGGRMNTEAFF	TGTGCTAGTGGCTTCGCCCCCGGGGGGCGGATGAACACTGAAGCTTTCTTT
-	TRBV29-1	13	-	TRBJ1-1	CSVSRRMNTEAFF	TGCAGCGTCTCGCGGCGGATGAACACTGAAGCTTTCTTT
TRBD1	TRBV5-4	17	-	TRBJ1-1	CASSPTRQGRGSTEAFF	TGTGCCAGCAGCCCAACCCGACAGGGTAGAGGGAGCACTGAAGCTTTCTTT
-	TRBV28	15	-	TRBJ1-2	CASSLPTPSRVGYTF	TGTGCCAGCAGTTTACCTACACCATCGAGGGTCGGCTACACCTTC
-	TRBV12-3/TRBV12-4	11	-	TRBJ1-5	CASSSGYTRHF	TGTGCCAGCAGTTCGGGGTATACTCGCCATTTT
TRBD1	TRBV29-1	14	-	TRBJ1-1	CSVGAGQLNTEAFF	TGCAGCGTTGGTGCGGGACAGCTGAACACTGAAGCTTTCTTT
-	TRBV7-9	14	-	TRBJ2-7	CASSSWTGSYEQYF	TGTGCCAGCAGCTCCTGGACTGGGTCCTACGAGCAGTACTTC
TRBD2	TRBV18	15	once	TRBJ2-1	CASSPPASGKNEQFF	TGTGCCAGCTCACCACCCGCTAGCGGGAAGAATGAGCAGTTCTTC
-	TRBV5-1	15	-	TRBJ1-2	CASSPDSTSGYGYTF	TGCGCCAGCAGTCCCGACAGCACCTCTGGCTATGGCTACACCTTC
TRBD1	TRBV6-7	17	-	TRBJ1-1	CASSCGQGDIENTEAFF	TGTGCCAGCAGTTGTGGACAGGGGGATATCGAGAACACTGAAGCTTTCTTT
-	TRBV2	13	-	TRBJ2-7	CASGFARTYEQYF	TGTGCCAGCGGTTTTGCTAGAACCTACGAGCAGTACTTC
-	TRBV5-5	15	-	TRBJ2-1	CASSLSESSYNEQFF	TGTGCCAGCAGCTTAAGCGAGAGCTCCTACAATGAGCAGTTCTTC
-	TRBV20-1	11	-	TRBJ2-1	CSARFRNEQFF	TGCAGTGCTAGGTTCAGGAATGAGCAGTTCTTC
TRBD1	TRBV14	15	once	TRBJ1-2	CASSRVGQAWDGYTF	TGTGCCAGCAGCCGGGTGGGACAGGCCTGGGATGGCTACACCTTC
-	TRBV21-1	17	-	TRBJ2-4	CASSKHLWEGKKNIQYF	TGTGCCAGCAGCAAGCACCTCTGGGAGGGAAAGAAAAACATTCAGTACTTC
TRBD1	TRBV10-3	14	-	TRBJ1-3	CAIRSGTGDDTIYF	TGTGCCATCAGGTCCGGGACAGGGGACGACACCATATATTTT
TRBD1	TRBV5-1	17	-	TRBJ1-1	CASSPVVTGTGGTEAFF	TGCGCCAGCAGCCCTGTGGTTACCGGGACAGGAGGCACTGAAGCTTTCTTT
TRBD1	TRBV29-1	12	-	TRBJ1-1	CSGTGEGTEAFF	TGCAGCGGGACAGGCGAGGGGACTGAAGCTTTCTTT
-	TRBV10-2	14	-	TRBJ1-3	CASSDQGSGNTIYF	TGCGCCAGCAGTGACCAGGGGTCTGGAAACACCATATATTTT
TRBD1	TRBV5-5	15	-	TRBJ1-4	CASQQGTGESEKLFF	TGTGCCAGCCAGCAGGGGACAGGGGAGAGTGAAAAACTGTTTTTT
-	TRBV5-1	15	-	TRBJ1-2	CASSPTNQGSYGYTF	TGCGCCAGCAGCCCGACAAACCAGGGGAGCTATGGCTACACCTTC
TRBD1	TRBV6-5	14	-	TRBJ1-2	CASSYSGRGQGYTF	TGTGCCAGCAGTTACTCCGGCAGGGGGCAAGGCTACACCTTC
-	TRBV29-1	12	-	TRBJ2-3	CSVSQVTDTQYF	TGCAGCGTATCGCAGGTCACAGATACGCAGTATTTT